The rows below give T cell receptor beta chains drawn from one sample of a study of response to subunit inactivated influenza vaccine. In TCRdb, the RT-PCR reads were re-called with MiXCR into one record per CDR3 protein. Here the sample spans about 570,000 distinct CDR3 sequences, about 11% being singletons. The sample also formed part of further work on T cells expressing NK-cell markers.

Specimen: PBMCs from blood, collected on the day of vaccination. These receptors were obtained from a man aged 50 to 60 who received an inactivated influenza vaccine. Each CDR3 is given with its conserved first and last residue. Each record gives: V gene, clone size, D gene, J gene, CDR3 length, CDR3 DNA, CDR3 protein. D genes are given only for firm matches. Clone size is shown for a subset of rows, as once, few, many or a class of expanded clone.

v_gene: TRBV28; abundance: few; d_gene: TRBD1; j_gene: TRBJ2-7; len: 14; CDR3nt: TGTGCCAGCACTCGGACAGGGGGCTCCTACGAGCAGTACTTC; CDR3aa: CASTRTGGSYEQYF
v_gene: TRBV7-2; abundance: many; d_gene: NA; j_gene: TRBJ2-7; len: 14; CDR3nt: TGTGCCAGCAGCTTAACTCGACAATCCTACGAGCAGTACTTC; CDR3aa: CASSLTRQSYEQYF
v_gene: TRBV5-1; abundance: many; d_gene: TRBD2; j_gene: TRBJ2-3; len: 17; CDR3nt: TGCGCCAGCAGCGTTGGCGAGCGGGGGGCCTACACAGATACGCAGTATTTT; CDR3aa: CASSVGERGAYTDTQYF
v_gene: TRBV7-2; abundance: few; d_gene: NA; j_gene: TRBJ2-1; len: 16; CDR3nt: TGTGCCAGCAGCTTAAGGCGTAGTAGCAGTCCGAATGAGCAGTTCTTC; CDR3aa: CASSLRRSSSPNEQFF
v_gene: TRBV5-1; abundance: NA; d_gene: TRBD1; j_gene: TRBJ1-4; len: 15; CDR3nt: TGCGCCAGCACACAAACCGGGACAGGCGGGGGAAAACTGTTTTTT; CDR3aa: CASTQTGTGGGKLFF
v_gene: TRBV9; abundance: few; d_gene: TRBD2; j_gene: TRBJ2-7; len: 15; CDR3nt: TGTGCCAGCAGCGTAGCTAGCGGGCGAACCTACGAGCAGTACTTC; CDR3aa: CASSVASGRTYEQYF
v_gene: TRBV29-1; abundance: few; d_gene: TRBD2; j_gene: TRBJ2-7; len: 13; CDR3nt: TGCAGCGTTGACCTAGCGGGGGGCCACGAGCAGTACTTC; CDR3aa: CSVDLAGGHEQYF
v_gene: TRBV5-1; abundance: NA; d_gene: NA; j_gene: TRBJ2-1; len: 16; CDR3nt: TGCGCCAGCAGCTTTGGGGTTTTGCGACTATACAATGAGCAGTTCTTC; CDR3aa: CASSFGVLRLYNEQFF
v_gene: TRBV7-2; abundance: NA; d_gene: NA; j_gene: TRBJ2-2; len: 17; CDR3nt: TGTGCCAGCAGCTTTTGGACACCCACGGGGAACACCGGGGAGCTGTTTTTT; CDR3aa: CASSFWTPTGNTGELFF
v_gene: TRBV11-2; abundance: many; d_gene: NA; j_gene: TRBJ1-1; len: 14; CDR3nt: TGTGCCAGCAGCTTAGATCTAACCTCAGATTTGCATTTCTTT; CDR3aa: CASSLDLTSDLHFF
v_gene: TRBV6-5; abundance: NA; d_gene: NA; j_gene: TRBJ2-2; len: 13; CDR3nt: TGTGCCAGCAGTTACTTGATCACCGGGGAGCTGTTTTTT; CDR3aa: CASSYLITGELFF
v_gene: TRBV6-5; abundance: few; d_gene: TRBD2; j_gene: TRBJ2-3; len: 18; CDR3nt: TGTGCCAGCAGTTACTCGAGTACGAGCGGGGGGGCCAAGGATACGCAGTATTTT; CDR3aa: CASSYSSTSGGAKDTQYF
v_gene: TRBV27; abundance: NA; d_gene: NA; j_gene: TRBJ1-4; len: 16; CDR3nt: TGTGCCAGCAGTTTATCAGCAGGGGTTTCGTGGGAAAAACTGTTTTTT; CDR3aa: CASSLSAGVSWEKLFF
v_gene: TRBV14; abundance: few; d_gene: TRBD1; j_gene: TRBJ2-1; len: 18; CDR3nt: TGTGCCAGCAGCCAAGCACAGCTACAGGGGGCAGTTTACAATGAGCAGTTCTTC; CDR3aa: CASSQAQLQGAVYNEQFF
v_gene: TRBV4-2; abundance: many; d_gene: NA; j_gene: TRBJ2-7; len: 13; CDR3nt: TGTGCCAGCAGCCATAACCAGGGGTACGAGCAGTACTTC; CDR3aa: CASSHNQGYEQYF
v_gene: TRBV27; abundance: NA; d_gene: NA; j_gene: TRBJ2-2; len: 15; CDR3nt: TGTGCCAGCAATTTCGGGGTCGCGAACACCGGGGAGCTGTTTTTT; CDR3aa: CASNFGVANTGELFF
v_gene: TRBV28; abundance: NA; d_gene: NA; j_gene: TRBJ2-1; len: 15; CDR3nt: TGTGCCAGCAGTTTAGAATCTTTGGAATACAATGAGCAGTTCTTC; CDR3aa: CASSLESLEYNEQFF
v_gene: TRBV5-1; abundance: many; d_gene: TRBD1; j_gene: TRBJ2-1; len: 13; CDR3nt: TGCGCCAGCAGCTACGACAGGGTTTCGACTCAGTTCTTC; CDR3aa: CASSYDRVSTQFF
v_gene: TRBV19; abundance: NA; d_gene: NA; j_gene: TRBJ2-5; len: 13; CDR3nt: TGTGCCAGTAGTATCGGACCGAAGCAGGCCCAGTACTTC; CDR3aa: CASSIGPKQAQYF
v_gene: TRBV12-3/TRBV12-4; abundance: NA; d_gene: NA; j_gene: TRBJ1-1; len: 12; CDR3nt: TGTGCCAGCAGCCCAAACGGGGTGAGAGCTTTCTTT; CDR3aa: CASSPNGVRAFF
v_gene: TRBV4-3; abundance: NA; d_gene: NA; j_gene: TRBJ2-4; len: 15; CDR3nt: TGCGCCAGCAGCCAAGGTGCAGCCCTCAAAAACATTCAGTACTTC; CDR3aa: CASSQGAALKNIQYF
v_gene: TRBV7-8; abundance: NA; d_gene: TRBD1; j_gene: TRBJ1-4; len: 12; CDR3nt: TGTGCCAGCAGTATACAGGGGGAAAAACTGTTTTTT; CDR3aa: CASSIQGEKLFF
v_gene: TRBV5-6; abundance: few; d_gene: NA; j_gene: TRBJ1-6; len: 13; CDR3nt: TGTGCCAGCAGCTGGCGTCAGGACTCACCCCTCCACTTT; CDR3aa: CASSWRQDSPLHF
v_gene: TRBV5-1; abundance: NA; d_gene: TRBD1; j_gene: TRBJ2-1; len: 15; CDR3nt: TGCGCCAGCAGACCGGGACAGATGGGGTACAATGAGCAGTTCTTC; CDR3aa: CASRPGQMGYNEQFF
v_gene: TRBV28; abundance: few; d_gene: NA; j_gene: TRBJ2-1; len: 13; CDR3nt: TGTGCCAGCAGTTCCGAAAGATACAATGAGCAGTTCTTC; CDR3aa: CASSSERYNEQFF
v_gene: TRBV7-2; abundance: NA; d_gene: NA; j_gene: TRBJ2-5; len: 12; CDR3nt: TGTGCCAGCAGCTTCCAAGTAGGGACCCAGTACTTC; CDR3aa: CASSFQVGTQYF
v_gene: TRBV7-9; abundance: NA; d_gene: NA; j_gene: TRBJ1-1; len: 16; CDR3nt: TGTGCCAGCAGCTGGGGGACGGCTCTTATGAACACTGAAGCTTTCTTT; CDR3aa: CASSWGTALMNTEAFF
v_gene: TRBV27; abundance: few; d_gene: NA; j_gene: TRBJ2-2; len: 14; CDR3nt: TGTGCCAGCAGTTTCCCTGCCCGTCCCGGGGAGCTGTTTTTT; CDR3aa: CASSFPARPGELFF
v_gene: TRBV4-1; abundance: NA; d_gene: TRBD1; j_gene: TRBJ2-7; len: 14; CDR3nt: TGCGCCAGCAGCCGGTCGGACAGGGAGTACGAGCAGTACTTC; CDR3aa: CASSRSDREYEQYF
v_gene: TRBV20-1; abundance: NA; d_gene: TRBD1; j_gene: TRBJ2-3; len: 15; CDR3nt: TGCAGTGCTAGAGTAGTACAGGGGGCAGGAGATACGCAGTATTTT; CDR3aa: CSARVVQGAGDTQYF
v_gene: TRBV20-1; abundance: few; d_gene: TRBD2; j_gene: TRBJ2-7; len: 17; CDR3nt: TGCAGTGCTAGAACCGGGACTAGCGGGAGGGGAAACTACGAGCAGTACTTC; CDR3aa: CSARTGTSGRGNYEQYF
v_gene: TRBV7-9; abundance: NA; d_gene: NA; j_gene: TRBJ2-1; len: 13; CDR3nt: TGTGCCAGCAGCTTAGGTGAGGAAAATGAGCAGTTCTTC; CDR3aa: CASSLGEENEQFF
v_gene: TRBV4-2; abundance: few; d_gene: NA; j_gene: TRBJ2-1; len: 13; CDR3nt: TGTGCCAGCAGCCAACAGATAGCGAATGAGCAGTTCTTC; CDR3aa: CASSQQIANEQFF
v_gene: TRBV7-2; abundance: NA; d_gene: NA; j_gene: TRBJ2-2; len: 17; CDR3nt: TGTGCCAGCAGCTTAGCGCTCCTAGCGACTAGCACCGGGGAGCTGTTTTTT; CDR3aa: CASSLALLATSTGELFF
v_gene: TRBV29-1; abundance: few; d_gene: NA; j_gene: TRBJ2-5; len: 12; CDR3nt: TGCAGCGTTGAAGAGGGGAGGGAGACCCAGTACTTC; CDR3aa: CSVEEGRETQYF
v_gene: TRBV7-6; abundance: NA; d_gene: TRBD2; j_gene: TRBJ2-1; len: 16; CDR3nt: TGTGCCAGCAGCTTATTGATAGCGGGAGGGCCGCGGGAGCAGTTCTTC; CDR3aa: CASSLLIAGGPREQFF
v_gene: TRBV5-1; abundance: NA; d_gene: NA; j_gene: TRBJ1-1; len: 15; CDR3nt: TGCGCCAGCTGCCCGGACGCGGGGATGAACACTGAAGCTTTCTTT; CDR3aa: CASCPDAGMNTEAFF
v_gene: TRBV28; abundance: NA; d_gene: TRBD2; j_gene: TRBJ2-7; len: 16; CDR3nt: TGTGCCAGCAGTTTCGTGACTAGCGGCCCATTTTACGAGCAGTACTTC; CDR3aa: CASSFVTSGPFYEQYF
v_gene: TRBV5-1; abundance: few; d_gene: NA; j_gene: TRBJ2-1; len: 13; CDR3nt: TGCGCCAGCAGCTCCAGGGGGGAGGGTGAGCAGTTCTTC; CDR3aa: CASSSRGEGEQFF
v_gene: TRBV6-2/TRBV6-3; abundance: NA; d_gene: TRBD1; j_gene: TRBJ1-1; len: 12; CDR3nt: TGTGCCACGACAGGGGGGCTTGCTGAAGCTTTCTTT; CDR3aa: CATTGGLAEAFF
v_gene: TRBV10-3; abundance: NA; d_gene: TRBD2; j_gene: TRBJ2-3; len: 17; CDR3nt: TGTGCCATCAGTGAGTCGAAGAGACTAGCGGAGGAGGATACGCAGTATTTT; CDR3aa: CAISESKRLAEEDTQYF
v_gene: TRBV5-1; abundance: many; d_gene: NA; j_gene: TRBJ1-1; len: 16; CDR3nt: TGCGCCAGCAGCGTTAGAATACAGGGAGGGAACACTGAAGCTTTCTTT; CDR3aa: CASSVRIQGGNTEAFF
v_gene: TRBV7-8; abundance: NA; d_gene: TRBD1; j_gene: TRBJ2-7; len: 14; CDR3nt: TGTGCCAGCGGGGGACAGAAAGCCTCCTTAGAGTGGTACTTC; CDR3aa: CASGGQKASLEWYF
v_gene: TRBV6-1; abundance: many; d_gene: TRBD2; j_gene: TRBJ2-6; len: 16; CDR3nt: TGTGCCAGCAGTATGGCTAGCGGGAATGGGGCCAACGTCCTGACTTTC; CDR3aa: CASSMASGNGANVLTF
v_gene: TRBV3-1; abundance: many; d_gene: NA; j_gene: TRBJ1-3; len: 16; CDR3nt: TGTGCCAGCAGCCAAGTGCACAGCTACTCTGGAAACACCATATATTTT; CDR3aa: CASSQVHSYSGNTIYF
v_gene: TRBV18; abundance: NA; d_gene: TRBD2; j_gene: TRBJ2-7; len: 15; CDR3nt: TGTGCCAGCTCACCCGGACTAGCGGGAGCCAACGAGCAGTACTTC; CDR3aa: CASSPGLAGANEQYF
v_gene: TRBV6-5; abundance: few; d_gene: NA; j_gene: TRBJ1-1; len: 14; CDR3nt: TGTGCCAGCAGTTACTCGAGCCGACAGGTAGGGGCTTTCTTT; CDR3aa: CASSYSSRQVGAFF
v_gene: TRBV5-6; abundance: few; d_gene: NA; j_gene: TRBJ1-2; len: 14; CDR3nt: TGTGCCAGCAGCACTTTGGGGAGGGACTATGGCTACACCTTC; CDR3aa: CASSTLGRDYGYTF
v_gene: TRBV6-1; abundance: many; d_gene: NA; j_gene: TRBJ2-4; len: 14; CDR3nt: TGTGCCAGCAGTGCCACCGGGACCCAAGGCATTCAGTACTTC; CDR3aa: CASSATGTQGIQYF
v_gene: TRBV10-1; abundance: few; d_gene: NA; j_gene: TRBJ2-7; len: 13; CDR3nt: TGCGCCAGCGCCCCGGGGTCTTCCTACGAGCAGTACTTC; CDR3aa: CASAPGSSYEQYF
v_gene: TRBV10-3; abundance: NA; d_gene: NA; j_gene: TRBJ1-2; len: 14; CDR3nt: TGTGCCATCAGTGAGCCCTCGGGACGTGCGGCTATCACCTTC; CDR3aa: CAISEPSGRAAITF
v_gene: TRBV20-1; abundance: many; d_gene: NA; j_gene: TRBJ2-1; len: 13; CDR3nt: TGCAGTGCTAGATGGCGCCTCCCCAATGAGCAGTTCTTC; CDR3aa: CSARWRLPNEQFF
v_gene: TRBV12-3/TRBV12-4; abundance: few; d_gene: TRBD1; j_gene: TRBJ1-2; len: 14; CDR3nt: TGTGCCAGCAGTTTGGGACAGGGGGCTAGTGGCTACACCTTC; CDR3aa: CASSLGQGASGYTF